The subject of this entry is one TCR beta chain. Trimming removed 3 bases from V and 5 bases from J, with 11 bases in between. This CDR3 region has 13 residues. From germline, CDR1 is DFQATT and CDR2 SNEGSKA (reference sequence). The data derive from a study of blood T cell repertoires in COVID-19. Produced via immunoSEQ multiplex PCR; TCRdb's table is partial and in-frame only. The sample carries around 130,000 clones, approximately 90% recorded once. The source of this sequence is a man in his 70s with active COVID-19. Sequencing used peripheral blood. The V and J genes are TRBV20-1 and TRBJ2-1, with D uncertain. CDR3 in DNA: TGCAGTGCTAGTCGGCTAGATGACAATGAGCAGTTCTTC. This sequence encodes CSASRLDDNEQFF.